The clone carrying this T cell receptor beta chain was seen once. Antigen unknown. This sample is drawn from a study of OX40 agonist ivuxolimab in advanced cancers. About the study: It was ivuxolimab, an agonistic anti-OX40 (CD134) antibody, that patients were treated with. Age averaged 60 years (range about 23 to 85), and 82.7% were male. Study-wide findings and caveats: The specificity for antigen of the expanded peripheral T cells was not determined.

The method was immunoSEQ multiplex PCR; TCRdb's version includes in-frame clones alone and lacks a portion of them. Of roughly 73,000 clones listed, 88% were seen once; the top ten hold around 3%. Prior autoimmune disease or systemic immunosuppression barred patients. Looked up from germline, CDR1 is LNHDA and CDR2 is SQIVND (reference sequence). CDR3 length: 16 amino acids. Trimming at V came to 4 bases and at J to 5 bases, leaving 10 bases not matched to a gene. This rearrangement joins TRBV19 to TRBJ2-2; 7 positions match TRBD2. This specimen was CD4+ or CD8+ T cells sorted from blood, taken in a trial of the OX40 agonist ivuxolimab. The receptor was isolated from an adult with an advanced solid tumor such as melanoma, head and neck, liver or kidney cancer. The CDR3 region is CASSTPRGEVTGELFF. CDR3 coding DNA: TGTGCCAGTAGTACCCCTCGGGGGGAAGTAACCGGGGAGCTGTTTTTT.